The TCR beta chain under discussion was sequenced for a study of shared clonotypes between healthy human individuals. CD8 cells classed as naive were CD45RO-negative and positively selected for CCR7, excluding terminally differentiated effector memory CD45RA+ cells. In this sample, this clone turned up a few times. What it binds is not known. Study findings and constraints: The study found lower generation probabilities in non-shared clonotypes than in those shared by all four donors. Deeper or shallower sequencing was expected to change how clonotypes are shared among donors.

The data were produced by immunoSEQ multiplex PCR, yet TCRdb's version contains in-frame clones alone and is incomplete. This table has some 630,000 clones, approximately 96% appearing once. The CDR3 loop spans 13 amino acids. The V and J ends lost 2 bases and 2 bases, in that order; junction bases with no gene match: 0. The V gene's germline CDR1 is MNHEY and CDR2 SMNVEV (reference sequence). The chain couples TRBV27 to TRBJ2-7, with 7 positions matching TRBD1. The sequence derives from a woman in her twenties or thirties in good health. Sequencing was performed on naive CD8+ T cells sorted from blood. The CDR3 protein is CASSLTGAYEQYF. The CDR3 DNA reads TGTGCCAGCAGTTTAACAGGGGCCTACGAGCAGTACTTC.